This TCR beta chain was captured by sequencing in a study of OX40 agonist ivuxolimab in advanced cancers. Study-wide points: CD4+ and CD8+ blood T cells expanded clonally by week 6 at 0.1 to 3.0 mg/kg.

Comment on this clone: Its antigen remains unknown.

From germline, CDR1 is MNHEY and CDR2 SMNVEV (reference sequence). V was pared by 8 bases and J by 10 bases, with 21 bases between. The CDR3 length is 14 residues. Some clones are missing from TCRdb's copy, which holds only in-frame ones; the method was immunoSEQ multiplex PCR. This table holds under 70,000 clones, 86% found once. This specimen consisted of CD4+ or CD8+ T cells sorted from blood, obtained in a trial of the OX40 agonist ivuxolimab. This chain joins TRBV27 and TRBJ2-1; maybe TRBD2 (5 bases). This TCR was recovered from an adult with an advanced solid tumor such as melanoma, head and neck, liver or kidney cancer. CDR3 nucleotides: TGTGCCAGCCAAAAAAGTGGAGGCTCAAGGGAGCAGTTCTTC. Protein product: CASQKSGGSREQFF.